Detailed here is one T cell receptor (beta chain). V was clipped by 3 bases and J by 11 bases; unmatched bases: 11. The CDR3 contains 15 residues. CDR1 is SEHNR, CDR2 FQNEAQ, per germline (reference sequence). The data were taken from a study of shared clonotypes between healthy human individuals. Study as a whole: Every donor yielded three CD4 naive, three CD4 memory, two CD8 naive and one CD8 memory plate.

The protocol was immunoSEQ multiplex PCR, while the TCRdb copy is restricted to in-frame clones and leaves out a portion. This table holds 2.3 million or so clones, over 85% found once. The sequencing sample was made of naive CD4+ T cells from PBMCs. Subset: CD45RA+ positively selected. The source of this sequence is a man younger than 30 in good health. Some clones in this sample may be carry-over from other donors' samples. The chain employs TRBV7-9 and TRBJ1-4; 8 positions agree with TRBD1. CDR3 bases: TGTGCCAGCAGCTTGGCCGGGACAGGCCGTGACAAACTGTTTTTT. Protein product: CASSLAGTGRDKLFF.